This entry describes one TCR beta chain. Profiled with immunoSEQ multiplex PCR; TCRdb holds only in-frame clones, not every one. This table holds under 300,000 clones, about 88% found once. The data belong to a study of blood T cell repertoires in COVID-19. The CDR3 covers 16 residues. Per the germline V gene, CDR1 is MNHEY and CDR2 is SVGEGT. With 0 bases clipped from V and 4 bases from J, the junction kept 8 bases outside the gene matches. Material: peripheral blood. The genes are TRBV6-2 or TRBV6-3 and TRBJ1-2; 7 nucleotides line up with TRBD1. The receptor's source is a woman aged 70 to 79 with COVID-19, enrolled during active disease. The CDR3 reads CASSYSQTGKAYGYTF. CDR3 DNA sequence: TGTGCCAGCAGTTACTCCCAGACAGGGAAAGCCTATGGCTACACCTTC.